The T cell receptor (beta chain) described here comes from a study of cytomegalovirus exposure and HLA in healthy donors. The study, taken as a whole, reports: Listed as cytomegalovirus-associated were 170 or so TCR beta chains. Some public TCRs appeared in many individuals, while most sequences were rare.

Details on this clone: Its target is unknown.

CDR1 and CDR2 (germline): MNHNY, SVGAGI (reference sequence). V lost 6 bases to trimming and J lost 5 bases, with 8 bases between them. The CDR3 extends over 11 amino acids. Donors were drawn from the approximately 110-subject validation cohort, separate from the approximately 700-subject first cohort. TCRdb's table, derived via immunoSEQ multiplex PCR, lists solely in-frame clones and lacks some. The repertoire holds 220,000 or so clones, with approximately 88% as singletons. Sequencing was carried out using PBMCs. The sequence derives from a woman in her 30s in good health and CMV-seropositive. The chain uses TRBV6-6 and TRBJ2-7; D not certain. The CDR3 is CASSLSNEQYF. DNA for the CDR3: TGTGCCAGCAGCCTATCCAACGAGCAGTACTTC.